The 25 T cell receptor beta chains listed next were all sequenced from one sample in a study of human T cells and chemical hapten exposure. Regarding time point: patch test 1, 2 weeks after DPC sensitization. As to treatment: therapeutic diphenylcyclopropenone sensitization with weekly scalp DPC. TCRdb re-analysed the RACE reads in MiXCR, keeping a single row per CDR3 protein. The table lists approximately 400,000 distinct CDR3 sequences, 4.8% of them singletons. The starting material was whole blood, obtained in connection with sensitization to the hapten diphenylcyclopropenone (DPC). The origin of the receptors is a woman between 50 and 59 years old with alopecia areata. Some clones in this sample may be carry-over from other donors' samples.

Ten or more counts support this clonotype. The rearrangement joins TRBV25-1 to TRBJ1-1; D gene uncertain. V was clipped by 6 bases and J by 6 bases, with 11 bases between them. This CDR3 has 12 amino acids. Looked up from germline, CDR1 is MGHDK and CDR2 is SYGVNS. CDR3 in amino acids: CASSRAGSEAFF. DNA for the CDR3: TGTGCCAGCAGCCGGGCAGGCTCTGAAGCTTTCTTT.

This clonotype was detected many times. This sequence joins TRBV20-1 and TRBJ1-2; the D is unclear. The CDR3 runs 12 residues. The V gene lost 3 bases and the J gene lost 4 bases, with 9 bases spanning the gap. In germline, CDR1 is DFQATT, CDR2 SNEGSKA (reference sequence). This CDR3 is CSARSEGYGYTF. The CDR3 DNA sequence: TGCAGTGCTAGGTCGGAAGGCTATGGCTACACCTTC.

Only a few counts were recorded for this clonotype. V is TRBV2 and J is TRBJ1-1, with D unclear. The germline CDR1 and CDR2 sequences are SNHLY and FYNNEI. V lost 9 bases and J 4 bases, leaving 12 bases between the germline ends. The CDR3 sequence is 12 residues long. CDR3 in amino acids: CASLKQPTEAFF. CDR3 DNA: TGTGCCAGTTTGAAACAGCCCACTGAAGCTTTCTTT. Based on the CDR3 plus reference TRBV2 and TRBJ1-1, the full variable domain is EPEVTQTPSHQVTQMGQEVILRCVPISNHLYFYWYRQILGQKVEFLVSFYNNEISEKSEIFDDQFSVERPDGSNFTLKIRSTKLEDSAMYFCASLKQPTEAFFGQGTRLTVV.

The V call is TRBV6-5, the J call TRBJ1-2; 7 bases are shared with TRBD1. This CDR3 is built from 16 residues. V trimming: 6 bases; J trimming: 0 bases; junction bases outside the gene matches: 10. Germline CDR1 reads MNHEY; CDR2 reads SVGAGI. The CDR3 DNA follows: TGTGCCAGCAGCCCTACTCACAGGGGATCTAACTATGGCTACACCTTC. This gives the protein CASSPTHRGSNYGYTF.

This clonotype was seen a few times. The chain is built from TRBV2 and TRBJ1-1; D is ambiguous. This CDR3 region has 14 residues. CDR1 and CDR2 from the germline V gene are SNHLY and FYNNEI. V lost 6 bases to trimming and J lost 1 base, with 12 bases between them. CDR3 residues: CASRILDGNTEAFF. The CDR3 bases are TGTGCCAGCAGGATACTGGACGGGAACACTGAAGCTTTCTTT.

This clonotype was counted many times. The chain links TRBV29-1 to TRBJ2-2; 8 positions agree with TRBD1. Germline CDR1 SQVTM, CDR2 ANQGSEA. This CDR3 is 13 amino acids long. Trimming at V came to 6 bases and at J to 6 bases, leaving 6 bases not matched to a gene. The CDR3 DNA is TGCAGCGTGCCCGAGACAGGGGCCGGGGAGCTGTTTTTT. The encoded protein is CSVPETGAGELFF.

This clonotype was found many times. The chain recombines TRBV29-1 with TRBJ2-6; TRBD1 matches 7 bases. CDR1 and CDR2 (germline): SQVTM, ANQGSEA. V trimming: 5 bases; J trimming: 13 bases; junction bases outside the gene matches: 11. This CDR3 spans 13 amino acids. Written as DNA, the CDR3 is TGCAGCGTTACCGGACAGGCCCTTGGAGTCCTGACTTTC. It encodes CSVTGQALGVLTF. The complete variable domain, with remaining parts taken from reference TRBV29-1 and TRBJ2-6, reads SAVISQKPSRDICQRGTSLTIQCQVDSQVTMMFWYRQQPGQSLTLIATANQGSEATYESGFVIDKFPISRPNLTFSTLTVSNMSPEDSSIYLCSVTGQALGVLTFGAGSRLTVL.

This clonotype was recorded many times. This rearrangement joins TRBV29-1 to TRBJ1-1; D not resolved. The V gene lost 5 bases and the J gene lost 1 base, with 5 bases spanning the gap. The CDR3 length is 11 residues. CDR1 SQVTM and CDR2 ANQGSEA come from the germline V gene. The CDR3 is CSVWKNTEAFF. The DNA of the CDR3 is TGCAGCGTTTGGAAGAACACTGAAGCTTTCTTT. Full variable domain (remainder filled in from reference TRBV29-1 and TRBJ1-1): SAVISQKPSRDICQRGTSLTIQCQVDSQVTMMFWYRQQPGQSLTLIATANQGSEATYESGFVIDKFPISRPNLTFSTLTVSNMSPEDSSIYLCSVWKNTEAFFGQGTRLTVV.

The chain links TRBV25-1 to TRBJ2-7, with 11 bases that match TRBD2. The CDR3 is 15 residues long. The J segment lost 5 bases and the V segment lost 3 bases, leaving 6 bases of the junction unmatched. Germline assignment: CDR1 MGHDK and CDR2 SYGVNS. CDR3 residues: CASSDTSGSLDEQYF. The CDR3 DNA reads as TGTGCCAGCAGTGATACTAGCGGGAGTTTAGACGAGCAGTACTTC.

At least ten counts were recorded for this clonotype. V gene TRBV20-1 combines with J gene TRBJ2-7; 8 bases agree with TRBD2. Germline V gene data show CDR1 as DFQATT and CDR2 as SNEGSKA (reference sequence). This CDR3 contains 14 residues. J lost 2 bases, V lost 6 bases, and 9 bases had no gene match. The DNA of the CDR3 is TGCAGTGCAACCCGGGGGCGGGGGGCCTACGAGCAGTACTTC. Amino acids: CSATRGRGAYEQYF.

This clonotype was recorded many times. The chain is built from TRBV5-1 and TRBJ1-1; 9 bases agree with TRBD1. Trimming removed 0 bases from V and 11 bases from J; junction bases left unmatched: 2. The CDR3 is made up of 12 amino acids. CDR1 and CDR2 from the germline V gene are SGHRS and YFSETQ. CDR3 in DNA: TGCGCCAGCAGCTTGGGACAGGGGGTTGCTTTCTTT. Protein sequence: CASSLGQGVAFF.

This clonotype came up a few times. The chain is built from TRBV20-1 and TRBJ2-7; TRBD2 aligns across 7 bases. This CDR3 comprises 15 residues. Trimming removed 3 bases from V and 1 base from J; junction bases left unmatched: 9. Germline V gives CDR1 DFQATT, CDR2 SNEGSKA (reference sequence). CDR3 sequence: CSASRVAGNSYEQYF. In DNA form, the CDR3 reads TGCAGTGCTAGTAGAGTAGCGGGTAATTCCTACGAGCAGTACTTC.

There are many counts of this clonotype. The chain has TRBV7-2 and TRBJ2-3; 12 nucleotides line up with TRBD2. This CDR3 is 16 amino acids long. Germline V gene lookup returns CDR1 SGHTA and CDR2 FQGNSA. J lost 2 bases, V lost 5 bases, and 5 bases had no gene match. Written as DNA, the CDR3 is TGTGCCAGCAGCGTTCGACTAGCGGGGGTCACAGATACGCAGTATTTT. Its protein is CASSVRLAGVTDTQYF. Together with reference TRBV7-2 and TRBJ2-3, the CDR3 gives the full variable domain: GAGVSQSPSNKVTEKGKDVELRCDPISGHTALYWYRQSLGQGLEFLIYFQGNSAPDKSGLPSDRFSAERTGGSVSTLTIQRTQQEDSAVYLCASSVRLAGVTDTQYFGPGTRLTVL.

This chain links TRBV10-3 with TRBJ1-1, with D maybe TRBD1 (5 bases). The CDR3 loop spans 13 amino acids. CDR1 is ENHRY, CDR2 SYGVKD, per germline. V dropped 2 bases and J dropped 3 bases, with 7 bases sitting between them. The CDR3 spells CAISEQGYTEAFF. Written as DNA, the CDR3 is TGTGCCATCAGTGAGCAGGGATACACTGAAGCTTTCTTT.

This clonotype has only a few counts. The gene calls are TRBV27 and TRBJ1-1; no definite D call. The CDR3 extends over 13 amino acids. Germline V CDR1 and CDR2: MNHEY, SMNVEV (reference sequence). V lost 3 bases and J lost 5, with 10 bases in between. The chain's CDR3 is CASSFVGRTEAFF. CDR3 bases: TGTGCCAGCAGTTTCGTTGGGCGTACTGAAGCTTTCTTT.

The chain recombines TRBV6-6 with TRBJ2-6; D is undetermined. This CDR3 is built from 14 residues. Germline V gene sequence: CDR1 MNHNY, CDR2 SVGAGI (reference sequence). V dropped 2 bases and J dropped 0 bases, with 2 bases sitting between them. CDR3: CASSYRSGANVLTF. Written as DNA, the CDR3 is TGTGCCAGCAGTTACCGCTCTGGGGCCAACGTCCTGACTTTC.

The CDR3, as DNA: TGTGCCAGCAGCTTAAGGGACAGGGAATGGGCAAATTCACCCCTCCACTTT. Protein product: CASSLRDREWANSPLHF. The chain couples TRBV7-8 to TRBJ1-6; TRBD1 agrees at 9 bases. After removal of 2 bases from V and 7 bases from J, the junction contained 9 bases not matched to a gene. The germline CDR1 and CDR2 sequences are SGHVS and FQNEAQ. There are 17 residues in the CDR3.

This clonotype showed up many times. The chain is built from TRBV11-2 and TRBJ1-2; the D gene is possibly TRBD1 (6 bases). The CDR3 sequence is 13 residues long. The V end was cut by 5 bases, the J end by 6 bases, with 13 bases between. The germline V gene encodes CDR1 SGHAT and CDR2 FQNNGV. The CDR3 protein is CASSLQGSDGYTF. The CDR3 nucleotides are TGTGCCAGCAGCCTACAGGGTTCGGATGGCTACACCTTC.

The rearrangement uses TRBV20-1 and TRBJ2-1; 8 nucleotides match TRBD1. CDR1 and CDR2 from the germline V gene are DFQATT and SNEGSKA (reference sequence). The CDR3 contains 12 residues. V lost 8 bases, J lost 10 bases, and 10 bases stayed unmatched. The CDR3 DNA reads as TGCAGTTCCGGGACAGGAGTAGGGGAGCAGTTCTTC. Its protein product is CSSGTGVGEQFF.

The V call is TRBV6-6, the J call TRBJ1-1; D is ambiguous. Trimming cost V 8 bases and J 4 bases, with 11 bases left between them. Germline V gene sequence: CDR1 MNHNY, CDR2 SVGAGI (reference sequence). This CDR3 comprises 12 residues. The CDR3 is CASVRSRTEAFF. The CDR3 nucleotides are TGTGCCAGCGTTAGGTCGCGCACTGAAGCTTTCTTT.

This clonotype was detected only a few times. This rearrangement joins TRBV20-1 to TRBJ1-1; unclear D gene. CDR1 is DFQATT, CDR2 SNEGSKA, per germline (reference sequence). This CDR3 is 15 amino acids long. V lost 2 bases, J lost 1 base, and 14 bases lay in between. DNA of the CDR3: TGCAGTGCTAGAATAAAGCCGTCCGAGAACACTGAAGCTTTCTTT. Its protein is CSARIKPSENTEAFF.

The chain has TRBV6-5 and TRBJ1-1, with D maybe TRBD1 (6 bases). V gave up 6 bases and J gave up 3 bases, with 11 bases separating them. The CDR3 length is 13 residues. Looked up from germline, CDR1 is MNHEY and CDR2 is SVGAGI. The CDR3 DNA is TGTGCCAGCAGATCAGGGGAGTACACTGAAGCTTTCTTT. Its protein is CASRSGEYTEAFF.

This clonotype was seen repeatedly, ten times or more. This rearrangement joins TRBV21-1 to TRBJ1-2. TRBV21-1 is assigned pseudogene status. The CDR3 is made up of 12 amino acids. The DNA of the CDR3 is TGTGCCAGCAGCTCAGACATCGATGGCTACACCTTC. Translated, it gives CASSSDIDGYTF.

V and J are TRBV7-2 and TRBJ2-2; possibly TRBD2 for D (6 bases). Trimming removed 1 base at V and 6 bases at J, with 15 bases between. Per germline, CDR1 SGHTA and CDR2 FQGNSA. This CDR3 contains 16 residues. Written as DNA, the CDR3 is TGTGCCAGCAGCTTAGTCCCGCCGGGAGTCCCCGGGGAGCTGTTTTTT. This encodes CASSLVPPGVPGELFF.

The rearrangement uses TRBV29-1 and TRBJ1-1; D call uncertain. Germline-derived CDR1 and CDR2 are SQVTM and ANQGSEA. V was cut by 6 bases and J by 7 bases, with 12 bases left in between. The CDR3 sequence is 11 residues long. Here the CDR3 DNA reads TGCAGCGTCGAGACGGTGGGTGAAGCTTTCTTT. Translating gives CSVETVGEAFF. Drawing the rest from reference TRBV29-1 and TRBJ1-1, the complete variable domain is SAVISQKPSRDICQRGTSLTIQCQVDSQVTMMFWYRQQPGQSLTLIATANQGSEATYESGFVIDKFPISRPNLTFSTLTVSNMSPEDSSIYLCSVETVGEAFFGQGTRLTVV.